Detailed here is one T cell receptor beta chain. The data stem from a study of blood T cell repertoires in COVID-19. Overall study context: Sites across the United States, Italy and Spain contributed samples from acute and convalescent COVID-19.

Recovered status applied to Cohort 3 donors who had two consecutive negative PCRs. It also applied to those with clearance or with symptom resolution. Here immunoSEQ multiplex PCR was the method, and the copy in TCRdb shows in-frame clones only, minus some. The table lists some 260,000 clones, just over 90% of them singletons. V shed 5 bases and J 2 bases; nucleotides not matched to a gene: 5. CDR3 length equals 15 residues. Germline CDR1 SNHLY, CDR2 FYNNEI. Sequencing was done on a sample of PBMCs or T cells enriched from blood (not recorded which). The V gene is TRBV2, the J gene TRBJ2-7; TRBD1 matches at 11 bases. The sequence was obtained from a woman under 30 who had recovered from COVID-19. The CDR3 bases are TGTGCCAGCAGTAACGGACAGGGGGCTCCCTACGAGCAGTACTTC. Translated, it gives CASSNGQGAPYEQYF.